This T cell receptor beta chain was sequenced during a study of a mutant IDH1 vaccine in newly diagnosed glioma. The wider study: With temozolomide cycles, or 4-6 weeks after radiotherapy alone, vaccination was started.

The table came from immunoSEQ multiplex PCR; TCRdb's copy has only in-frame clones and leaves some out. The profile shows about 53,000 clones, about 80% of them singletons. Turning to this clone: Its specificity is not known.

Time point in this sample: week 5, during vaccination. It was 300 ug of mutant IDH1 20-mer peptide that made up each vaccine dose, given with topical imiquimod. Looked up from germline, CDR1 is SGDLS and CDR2 is YYNGEE. The CDR3 is 15 amino acids. Trimming left V 0 bases short and J 6 bases short, with 14 bases between. Source: PBMCs, taken from a glioma patient whose treatment included an IDH1 peptide vaccine. This chain links TRBV9 with TRBJ2-3; perhaps TRBD2 as D (5 bases). The receptor was isolated from a woman aged 45 to 65 with glioma. The CDR3 spells CASSVGSRGTDTQYF. The CDR3 DNA reads as TGTGCCAGCAGCGTAGGCAGTCGGGGAACTGATACGCAGTATTTT.